Shown below are 29 T cell receptor beta chains from a single sample sequenced in a study of blood T cells in healthy people across ages. Sample-barcoded 5' priming and a J-beta primer mix drove a second PCR of roughly 6 to 12 cycles. One entry per CDR3 protein results from TCRdb running MiXCR on the 5' RACE reads. The repertoire includes more than 650,000 distinct CDR3 sequences, about 48% of them detected once, and about two fifths sits in the top ten. Sequenced sample: blood. The receptors stem from an elderly man in good health.

The chain carries TRBV6-6 and TRBJ2-7; TRBD2 matches at 7 bases. This CDR3 contains 13 residues. Germline V gene data show CDR1 as MNHNY and CDR2 as SVGAGI (reference sequence). J gave up 2 bases and V 6 bases, and 4 bases lay outside the gene matches. This CDR3 is CASRESGAYEQYF. CDR3 coding DNA: TGTGCCAGCAGGGAGAGCGGGGCCTACGAGCAGTACTTC.

To note about this clonotype: The germline gene is not matched at one end of the junction; a read error may be the cause. The chain carries TRBV4-1 and TRBJ2-1, with 10 bases identical to TRBD2. The V gene's germline CDR1 is MGHRA and CDR2 YSYEKL. There are 15 residues in the CDR3. Here the CDR3 reads CTSSQVIAGGFEQFF. The DNA for the CDR3 is TGCACCAGCAGCCAAGTCATAGCGGGAGGTTTTGAGCAGTTCTTC.

The CDR3 region is CSARGPPQGGEETQYF. The CDR3 DNA reads TGCAGTGCTAGGGGACCCCCTCAAGGCGGAGAAGAGACCCAGTACTTC. The J gene is TRBJ2-5, the V gene TRBV20-1; the D gene could be TRBD1 or TRBD2 (5 bases each). Germline V gene data show CDR1 as DFQATT and CDR2 as SNEGSKA (reference sequence). The CDR3 runs 16 residues. With 3 bases removed from V and 3 bases from J, the gap between germline ends came to 20 bases.

The V call is TRBV5-1, the J call TRBJ2-3; D gene ambiguous. Germline V gene lookup returns CDR1 SGHRS and CDR2 YFSETQ. This CDR3 region has 12 residues. V lost 3 bases to trimming and J lost 14 bases, with 16 bases between them. CDR3 DNA: TGCGCCAGCAGCTCAACCCTGGGATACGCGTATTTT. This codes for CASSSTLGYAYF.

The chain joins TRBV24-1 to TRBJ2-1; 14 bases align to TRBD2. The CDR3 is 19 residues long. The V gene's germline CDR1 is KGHDR and CDR2 SFDVKD. V lost 4 bases, J lost 2 bases, and 9 bases stayed unmatched. This CDR3 reads CATSEPRLAGGRAYNEQFF. The CDR3 bases are TGTGCCACCAGTGAACCTAGACTAGCGGGAGGGAGAGCCTACAATGAGCAGTTCTTC.

This clonotype occurred a few times. The rearrangement joins TRBV20-1 to TRBJ2-7; 10 nucleotides agree with TRBD2. The CDR3 consists of 15 residues. V shed 5 bases, J shed 9 bases, and the junction held 16 bases outside the gene matches. CDR1 and CDR2 (germline): DFQATT, SNEGSKA (reference sequence). DNA for the CDR3: TGCAGTGCTCCGCCCTCTAGCGGGAGCCCTTTCGTGCAGTACTTC. Translation gives CSAPPSSGSPFVQYF.

This clonotype came up a few times. V usage is TRBV25-1 and J usage is TRBJ2-1, with D possibly being TRBD1 or TRBD2 (5 bases each). Trimming cost V 3 bases and J 9 bases, with 18 bases left between them. The CDR3 has 15 residues. CDR1 and CDR2 (germline): MGHDK, SYGVNS. The CDR3 spells CASSESGLGTGEQFF. CDR3 sequence (DNA): TGTGCCAGCAGTGAGAGTGGTTTAGGGACGGGTGAGCAGTTCTTC.

The rearrangement links TRBV15 to TRBJ1-4; perhaps TRBD1 as D (5 bases). The V end lost 1 base, the J end lost 0 bases, and 12 bases lay between the germline ends. The V gene's germline CDR1 is LNHNV and CDR2 YYDKDF (reference sequence). The length of the CDR3 is 17 residues. CDR3 loop: CATSRAGRAPTNEKLFF. For the CDR3, the DNA is TGTGCCACCAGCAGAGCAGGCAGGGCTCCAACTAATGAAAAACTGTTTTTT.

The chain is built from TRBV28 and TRBJ2-5, with D possibly matching TRBD1 (7 bases). With 6 bases removed from V and 2 bases from J, the gap between germline ends came to 16 bases. The CDR3 sequence is 15 residues long. The germline CDR1 and CDR2 sequences are MDHEN and SYDVKM. The CDR3 is CASSGGDRRQETQYF. The CDR3 DNA is TGTGCCAGCAGCGGCGGGGACAGAAGACAAGAGACCCAGTACTTC.

The CDR3 bases are TGTGCCAGCAGTTTGCGCAGGGGGCCGACCTACGAGCAGTACTTC. As protein: CASSLRRGPTYEQYF. The V call is TRBV27, the J call TRBJ2-4; TRBD1 agrees at 8 bases. The J call is doubtful: the DNA matches TRBJ2-7 better. Germline assignment: CDR1 MNHEY and CDR2 SMNVEV (reference sequence). The CDR3 loop spans 15 amino acids.

This clonotype was found once. At one end, the junction sequence differs from germline, possibly due to a read error. The chain links TRBV11-1 to TRBJ1-6; 7 bases line up with TRBD1. Germline-derived CDR1 and CDR2 are SGHAT and FQDESV (reference sequence). This CDR3 comprises 15 residues. CDR3 region: CASSLKGARNSPPHF. For the CDR3, the DNA is TGTGCCAGCAGCTTAAAGGGGGCGAGGAATTCACCCCCCCACTTT.

The chain recombines TRBV7-2 with TRBJ2-3; the match to TRBD2 covers 10 bases. Looked up from germline, CDR1 is SGHTA and CDR2 is FQGNSA. Losses at the gene ends were 1 base for V and 3 bases for J; bases not matched to a gene: 7. This CDR3 comprises 17 residues. CDR3 sequence: CASSLVGSGRQTDTQYF. The CDR3 DNA is TGTGCCAGCAGCTTAGTGGGTAGCGGGAGGCAGACAGATACGCAGTATTTT.

Only a few counts were recorded for this clonotype. This rearrangement joins TRBV20-1 to TRBJ1-2, with D possibly being TRBD1 (5 bases). V was trimmed by 5 bases and J by 4 bases, leaving 11 bases between them. Germline-derived CDR1 and CDR2 are DFQATT and SNEGSKA (reference sequence). The CDR3 extends over 12 amino acids. This chain's CDR3 is CSAPDRVYGYTF. The CDR3 coding sequence is TGCAGTGCTCCCGACAGAGTCTATGGCTACACCTTC.

The chain combines TRBV29-1 with TRBJ1-2, with TRBD1 identical over 8 bases. With 3 bases clipped from V and 3 bases from J, the junction kept 3 bases outside the gene matches. The CDR3 totals 13 residues. Germline V gene lookup returns CDR1 SQVTM and CDR2 ANQGSEA. The CDR3 sequence: CSVDRGPYYGYTF. CDR3 DNA sequence: TGCAGCGTTGACAGGGGGCCGTACTATGGCTACACCTTC.

The CDR3 loop is CASSLGVGSGGNQPQHF. CDR3 nucleotide sequence: TGTGCCAGCAGTTTAGGGGTCGGAAGCGGGGGCAATCAGCCCCAGCATTTT. This chain links TRBV12-3 or TRBV12-4 with TRBJ1-5; no clear D. V gave up 1 base and J gave up 2 bases, with 15 bases separating them. CDR3 length: 17 amino acids.

A few counts support this clonotype. In DNA, the CDR3 is TGTGCCAGCAGCTCGACAGGGTTGGGGGATGGCTACACCTTC. The encoded protein is CASSSTGLGDGYTF. The chain employs TRBV7-2 and TRBJ1-2, with 7 bases lining up with TRBD1. CDR1 SGHTA and CDR2 FQGNSA come from the germline V gene. This CDR3 region has 14 residues. The V segment lost 4 bases and the J segment 6 bases; nucleotides outside the gene matches: 8. Full variable domain (outside the CDR3, taken from reference TRBV7-2 and TRBJ1-2): GAGVSQSPSNKVTEKGKDVELRCDPISGHTALYWYRQSLGQGLEFLIYFQGNSAPDKSGLPSDRFSAERTGGSVSTLTIQRTQQEDSAVYLCASSSTGLGDGYTFGSGTRLTVV.

The V gene is TRBV28, the J gene TRBJ2-7; maybe TRBD1 (6 bases). Trimming stripped 7 bases from V and 0 bases from J, with 13 bases between. The germline CDR1 and CDR2 sequences are MDHEN and SYDVKM. The CDR3 spans 14 residues. This chain's CDR3 is CASISADSSYEQYF. The CDR3, as DNA: TGTGCCAGCATTAGTGCGGACAGCTCCTACGAGCAGTACTTC.

The sample holds a few counts of this clonotype. The J gene is TRBJ1-1, the V gene TRBV5-1, with D possibly matching TRBD1 (6 bases). This CDR3 spans 14 amino acids. The germline V and J ends were trimmed by 5 bases and 1 base, with 12 bases remaining between them. CDR1 is SGHRS and CDR2 is YFSETQ in the germline V gene. The CDR3 sequence: CASRSGTTNTEAFF. The CDR3 nucleotides are TGCGCCAGCAGGTCCGGGACAACGAACACTGAAGCTTTCTTT.

The sample holds one count of this clonotype. One end of the junction is discordant with germline, which a read error may explain. The chain couples TRBV20-1 to TRBJ2-2; TRBD2 aligns across 11 bases. CDR1 is DFQATT, CDR2 SNEGSKA, per germline (reference sequence). This CDR3 spans 16 amino acids. The chain's CDR3 is CSARPPGLADTRELFF. The CDR3 bases are TGCAGTGCTAGACCGCCGGGACTAGCGGACACCCGGGAGCTGTTTTTT.

This clonotype was seen a handful of times. The chain employs TRBV10-2 and TRBJ2-7; D not certain. The V end was cut by 3 bases, the J end by 3 bases, with 6 bases between. The germline V gene encodes CDR1 WSHSY and CDR2 SAAADI. The CDR3 spans 12 residues. DNA of the CDR3: TGCGCCAGCAGTGACTTCGGCTACGAGCAGTACTTC. This gives the protein CASSDFGYEQYF.

The chain employs TRBV7-2 and TRBJ2-1, with 7 bases lining up with TRBD1. The CDR3 extends over 15 amino acids. V gave up 4 bases and J gave up 2 bases; unmatched junction bases: 5. CDR1 is SGHTA and CDR2 is FQGNSA in the germline V gene. CDR3: CASSSGQFTYNEQFF. In DNA form, the CDR3 reads TGTGCCAGCAGCTCGGGACAGTTTACCTACAATGAGCAGTTCTTC.

This clonotype was observed a few times. The chain has TRBV5-1 and TRBJ1-1; unclear D gene. Per the germline V gene, CDR1 is SGHRS and CDR2 is YFSETQ. The CDR3 is made up of 15 amino acids. V lost 4 bases to trimming and J lost 0 bases, with 13 bases between them. The CDR3 DNA reads TGCGCCAGCAGCCGAGAAGAGGGCATGAACACTGAAGCTTTCTTT. Translated: CASSREEGMNTEAFF.

V usage is TRBV7-3 and J usage is TRBJ2-1; 15 positions match TRBD2. V was clipped by 3 bases and J by 7 bases; unmatched bases: 4. The CDR3 totals 16 residues. Germline-derived CDR1 and CDR2 are SGHTA and FQGTGA. CDR3 loop: CASSFGLAGGRNEQFF. CDR3 nucleotide sequence: TGTGCCAGCAGCTTTGGACTAGCGGGAGGGCGGAATGAGCAGTTCTTC.

This clonotype was seen only a few times. The genes are TRBV12-3 or TRBV12-4 and TRBJ1-2; maybe TRBD1 (5 bases). Trimming removed 6 bases from V and 4 bases from J, with 15 bases in between. The CDR3 covers 14 residues. CDR3: CASSPPGRTYGYTF. CDR3 nucleotide sequence: TGTGCCAGCAGCCCGCCGGGACGGACCTATGGCTACACCTTC.

The gene calls are TRBV2 and TRBJ1-2; the D is unclear. The V end lost 7 bases, the J end lost 8 bases, and 14 bases lay between the germline ends. Germline V gives CDR1 SNHLY, CDR2 FYNNEI. This CDR3 region has 12 residues. CDR3 coding DNA: TGTGCCAGCAATCCAGAACGAGTCGGCTACACCTTC. Its protein product is CASNPERVGYTF.

This clonotype was detected many times. The chain is built from TRBV6-2 or TRBV6-3 and TRBJ2-7; 8 bases are a match to TRBD2. Germline V gives CDR1 MNHEY, CDR2 SVGEGT. J gave up 0 bases and V 2 bases, and 6 bases lay outside the gene matches. This CDR3 region has 16 residues. CDR3 nucleotides: TGTGCCAGCAGTTACAGGCTAGCGGGCCTCTCCTACGAGCAGTACTTC. Translated: CASSYRLAGLSYEQYF.

The CDR3 DNA is TGTGCCAGCAGCTCCCACCCCCAGGTCGCAAGGAACACTGAAGCTTTCTTT. Translated: CASSSHPQVARNTEAFF. The chain couples TRBV21-1 to TRBJ1-1; the table's D call of TRBD1 was not tested on the DNA. TRBV21-1 is a pseudogene segment. The CDR3 runs 17 residues.

This chain's CDR3 is CSARDPASGRAGETQYF. The CDR3 region has the DNA TGCAGTGCTAGAGATCCGGCTAGCGGGAGGGCGGGAGAGACCCAGTACTTC. The chain is built from TRBV20-1 and TRBJ2-5; 12 nucleotides align to TRBD2. Losses at the gene ends were 0 bases for V and 4 bases for J; bases not matched to a gene: 9. Germline loops: CDR1 DFQATT, CDR2 SNEGSKA (reference sequence). The CDR3 runs to 17 residues.

This clonotype was seen a handful of times. The chain carries TRBV27 and TRBJ2-7, with 7 bases that match TRBD1. Germline CDR1 reads MNHEY; CDR2 reads SMNVEV (reference sequence). This CDR3 comprises 15 residues. V gave up 6 bases and J gave up 3 bases; unmatched junction bases: 11. In DNA form, the CDR3 reads TGTGCCAGCAGCGCACCGACAGGGACAGTCTACGAGCAGTACTTC. Translating it yields CASSAPTGTVYEQYF.